These 3 T cell receptor beta chains share one sample of origin, sequenced in a study of CD4 T cells in relation to SARS-CoV-2 and coronaviruses. These receptors have no identified antigens. Before the COVID-19 pandemic, during about 2010-2018, CD4+ T cells were taken from unexposed donors. After approximately 10 days of culture, CD4+ T cells were isolated. Profiling relied on immunoSEQ multiplex PCR, and the TCRdb table lists in-frame clones only, not all of them. The sample has about 21,000 clones; roughly three quarters are singletons. Sequencing was performed on CD4+ T cells from PBMCs, cultured in vitro. The receptor source for this set is a human donor in good health.

The gene calls are TRBV2 and TRBJ1-1, with TRBD1 as a possible D gene (5 bases). The germline CDR1 and CDR2 sequences are SNHLY and FYNNEI. This CDR3 is built from 12 residues. Trimming pared 11 bases from V and 4 bases from J, leaving 14 bases between. DNA of the CDR3: TGTGCCGGACACAGAGAAAGCACTGAAGCTTTCTTT. Encoded protein: CAGHRESTEAFF.

The chain combines TRBV20-1 with TRBJ2-7; D is unclear. There are 11 residues in the CDR3. The germline CDR1 and CDR2 sequences are DFQATT and SNEGSKA (reference sequence). V was cut by 7 bases and J by 3 bases, with 10 bases left in between. The CDR3 nucleotides read TGCAGTGGATCGAAGCTCTACGAGCAGTACTTC. Translated, it gives CSGSKLYEQYF.

V usage is TRBV6-2 or TRBV6-3 and J usage is TRBJ1-5; maybe TRBD1 (5 bases). CDR3 length: 14 amino acids. Trimming removed 5 bases at V and 3 bases at J, with 11 bases between. Per germline, CDR1 MNHEY and CDR2 SVGEGT. CDR3 coding DNA: TGTGCCAGCAGTCCCGGGACCTACAATCAGCCCCAGCATTTT. It encodes CASSPGTYNQPQHF.